One sample yielded the 9 T cell receptor beta chains listed below, sequenced in a study of blood T cell repertoires in COVID-19. Generated by immunoSEQ multiplex PCR, the TCRdb table keeps only in-frame clones and is missing some. Found here are about 73,000 clones, roughly 87% of them singletons; the top ten hold about 9.2%. Source material: peripheral blood. Every receptor here comes from a man older than 75 with acute or convalescent COVID-19.

The CDR3 spells CATSDWLGTPYTGELFF. The CDR3 coding sequence is TGTGCCACCAGTGATTGGTTGGGGACACCTTACACCGGGGAGCTGTTTTTT. V and J are TRBV24-1 and TRBJ2-2; D may be TRBD1 (6 bases). The CDR3 covers 17 residues. V gave up 2 bases and J gave up 3 bases, with 15 bases separating them. Germline assignment: CDR1 KGHDR and CDR2 SFDVKD.

This clone has a handful of counts. The CDR3 sequence is CASSKDGIYTEAFF. Written as DNA, the CDR3 is TGCGCCAGCAGCAAGGACGGGATCTACACTGAAGCTTTCTTT. The chain has TRBV5-1 and TRBJ1-1; D not resolved. From germline, CDR1 is SGHRS and CDR2 YFSETQ. The CDR3 totals 14 residues. Trimming took off 4 bases at V and 3 bases at J, with 13 bases between the two ends.

This chain joins TRBV5-1 and TRBJ2-7; unclear D gene. Trimming removed 0 bases at V and 3 bases at J, with 13 bases between. The CDR3 sequence is 15 residues long. Germline V lookup: CDR1 SGHRS, CDR2 YFSETQ. CDR3 protein: CASSLDVVDHYEQYF. DNA for the CDR3: TGCGCCAGCAGCTTGGATGTCGTAGATCACTACGAGCAGTACTTC.

The gene calls are TRBV5-8 and TRBJ2-7; TRBD1 might be the D (6 bases). Between the trimmed V and J ends, which lost 0 bases and 2 bases, there was a span of 6 bases. The CDR3 consists of 13 residues. Germline loops: CDR1 SGHTS, CDR2 YDEGEE. CDR3 sequence (DNA): TGTGCCAGCAGCTTGGACAGGGCCTACGAGCAGTACTTC. It specifies CASSLDRAYEQYF.

This chain uses TRBV27 with TRBJ2-7, with 9 bases fitting TRBD1. V shed 8 bases, J shed 0 bases, and the junction held 5 bases outside the gene matches. CDR1 is MNHEY, CDR2 SMNVEV, per germline (reference sequence). There are 14 residues in the CDR3. The CDR3 protein is CASATGGASYEQYF. In nucleotides, the CDR3 is TGTGCCAGCGCAACAGGGGGCGCCTCCTACGAGCAGTACTTC.

Only a few counts were recorded for this clone. V is TRBV5-1 and J is TRBJ2-1; tentative D call: TRBD1 (7 bases). The CDR3 loop spans 16 amino acids. The V end was cut by 0 bases, the J end by 4 bases, with 14 bases between. CDR1 is SGHRS and CDR2 is YFSETQ in the germline V gene. CDR3 amino acids: CASSLAAQGGYNEQFF. CDR3 DNA: TGCGCCAGCAGCTTGGCCGCGCAGGGGGGATACAATGAGCAGTTCTTC.

This clone was seen only once. This chain connects TRBV4-1 to TRBJ2-5; 9 bases line up with TRBD1. The CDR3 has 16 residues. With 1 base clipped from V and 3 bases from J, the junction kept 6 bases outside the gene matches. In germline, CDR1 is MGHRA, CDR2 YSYEKL. As DNA, the CDR3 is TGCGCCAGCAGCCAAGCGGGACAGGGCCTGGAAGAGACCCAGTACTTC. This encodes CASSQAGQGLEETQYF.

This clone was seen only once. The J gene is TRBJ1-1, the V gene TRBV25-1; D is possibly TRBD1 (5 bases). V lost 2 bases and J 3 bases, leaving 16 bases between the germline ends. This CDR3 is built from 16 residues. Germline V gives CDR1 MGHDK, CDR2 SYGVNS. In nucleotides, the CDR3 is TGTGCCAGCAGTGAACCATTTCAACCGGGGGACACTGAAGCTTTCTTT. Its protein product is CASSEPFQPGDTEAFF.

V is TRBV10-1 and J is TRBJ1-1, with D perhaps matching TRBD1 (6 bases). Germline V gene lookup returns CDR1 WNHNN and CDR2 SYGVQD (reference sequence). V dropped 4 bases and J dropped 11 bases, with 17 bases sitting between them. This CDR3 region has 13 residues. The chain's CDR3 is CASSVGTRGNAFF. Here the CDR3 DNA reads TGCGCCAGCAGTGTTGGGACACGGGGCAACGCTTTCTTT.